Listed here are 20 T cell receptor beta chains from one sample, sequenced in a study of blood T cell repertoires in COVID-19. Profiling relied on immunoSEQ multiplex PCR, and the TCRdb table lists in-frame clones only, not all of them. The table includes some 150,000 clones, approximately 80% detected once. The source material was peripheral blood. These receptors were taken from a human donor in a cohort sampled during active COVID-19.

The rearrangement uses TRBV28 and TRBJ2-6; 10 nucleotides match TRBD1. With 6 bases clipped from V and 4 bases from J, the junction kept 12 bases outside the gene matches. CDR1 MDHEN and CDR2 SYDVKM come from the germline V gene. The CDR3 length is 18 residues. CDR3 nucleotide sequence: TGTGCCAGCAGGACCGGGACAGGGGCACTGGTAGGGGCCAACGTCCTGACTTTC. Protein sequence: CASRTGTGALVGANVLTF.

This chain joins TRBV7-2 and TRBJ2-7; possible D gene TRBD1, 6 bases. Trimming took off 5 bases at V and 4 bases at J, with 18 bases between the two ends. The CDR3 covers 15 residues. Per the germline V gene, CDR1 is SGHTA and CDR2 is FQGNSA. The CDR3 DNA follows: TGTGCCAGCAGCCGGGGAGAGTGGGGGCTGTACGAGCAGTACTTC. Its protein product is CASSRGEWGLYEQYF.

This clone occurred once. J is TRBJ2-5 and V is TRBV21-1; TRBD2 reflects the table's D call only, with no check against the DNA. TRBV21-1 is marked as a pseudogene. The CDR3 runs 19 residues. CDR3 DNA: TGTGCCAGCAGCAATCGGCCCCGGGAAAAAAGGAGCCACCAAGAGACCCAGTACTTC. Translating gives CASSNRPREKRSHQETQYF.

The chain joins TRBV19 to TRBJ1-3; D remains ambiguous. With 3 bases removed from V and 0 bases from J, the gap between germline ends came to 12 bases. Germline CDR1 is LNHDA and CDR2 is SQIVND (reference sequence). This CDR3 has 16 amino acids. DNA of the CDR3: TGTGCCAGTAGTATTGGTAGGAGACGCTCTGGAAACACCATATATTTT. Its protein is CASSIGRRRSGNTIYF.

This chain joins TRBV7-2 and TRBJ1-6; 9 positions match TRBD1. CDR3 size: 14 residues. Germline CDR1 SGHTA, CDR2 FQGNSA. V was clipped by 1 base and J by 9 bases; unmatched bases: 1. CDR3 nucleotides: TGTGCCAGCAGCTTAGGGACAGGGGTTTCACCCCTCCACTTT. Translation gives CASSLGTGVSPLHF.

The CDR3, as DNA: TGTGCCAGCAGTAGGAGCGAGGGTACGCAGTATTTT. Translation: CASSRSEGTQYF. This rearrangement joins TRBV6-2 or TRBV6-3 to TRBJ2-3, with a possible D match to TRBD2 (5 bases). Looked up from germline, CDR1 is MNHEY and CDR2 is SVGEGT. V was cut by 5 bases and J by 8 bases, with 11 bases left in between. The CDR3 has 12 residues.

The chain links TRBV2 to TRBJ2-3; possibly TRBD2 for D (7 bases). The CDR3 has 16 amino acids. Germline assignment: CDR1 SNHLY and CDR2 FYNNEI. V lost 6 bases and J 1 base, leaving 17 bases between the germline ends. CDR3 DNA: TGTGCCAGCAGCGACCTGGGCGGGGGCCGCACAGATACGCAGTATTTT. Translated, it gives CASSDLGGGRTDTQYF.

The chain uses TRBV15 and TRBJ1-3; 7 bases agree with TRBD1. CDR1 and CDR2 from the germline V gene are LNHNV and YYDKDF (reference sequence). Trimming removed 2 bases from V and 2 bases from J; junction bases left unmatched: 9. The CDR3 contains 17 residues. The CDR3 protein is CATSRTRTGGPGNTIYF. As DNA, the CDR3 is TGTGCCACCAGCAGAACCCGGACAGGCGGCCCTGGAAACACCATATATTTT.

This clone was observed a handful of times. V is TRBV19 and J is TRBJ2-3, with 7 positions matching TRBD2. The CDR3 runs 12 residues. Germline V gives CDR1 LNHDA, CDR2 SQIVND (reference sequence). J lost 6 bases, V lost 9 bases, and 6 bases had no gene match. CDR3 amino acids: CASAGGWDTQYF. The CDR3 nucleotides read TGTGCCAGCGCCGGGGGGTGGGATACGCAGTATTTT. The complete variable domain, with remaining parts taken from reference TRBV19 and TRBJ2-3, reads DGGITQSPKYLFRKEGQNVTLSCEQNLNHDAMYWYRQDPGQGLRLIYYSQIVNDFQKGDIAEGYSVSREKKESFPLTVTSAQKNPTAFYLCASAGGWDTQYFGPGTRLTVL.

CDR3 coding DNA: TGTGCCAGCAGTTTCCGGGACAACAATCAGCCCCAGCATTTT. This codes for CASSFRDNNQPQHF. The chain is built from TRBV28 and TRBJ1-5; a possible D gene is TRBD1 (6 bases). Germline loops: CDR1 MDHEN, CDR2 SYDVKM. Trimming shortened V by 3 bases and J by 3 bases, and 9 bases separated the two germline ends. CDR3 length equals 14 residues.

The chain is built from TRBV7-2 and TRBJ2-5; TRBD1 matches 7 bases. Germline V gene data show CDR1 as SGHTA and CDR2 as FQGNSA. CDR3 length: 13 amino acids. The V and J ends lost 1 base and 5 bases, in that order; junction bases with no gene match: 1. Here the CDR3 DNA reads TGTGCCAGCAGCTTAGAACAGGGGGAGACCCAGTACTTC. Amino acids: CASSLEQGETQYF.

The genes are TRBV5-1 and TRBJ1-4; no clear D gene. CDR3 length: 15 amino acids. Deletions cut 0 bases from V and 6 bases from J, with 12 bases between. Germline lookup yields CDR1 SGHRS and CDR2 YFSETQ. The CDR3 nucleotides are TGCGCCAGCAGCTTGGCGGCCGCGAGGGATGAAAAACTGTTTTTT. It encodes CASSLAAARDEKLFF. Combining the CDR3 with reference TRBV5-1 and TRBJ1-4 gives the whole variable domain KAGVTQTPRYLIKTRGQQVTLSCSPISGHRSVSWYQQTPGQGLQFLFEYFSETQRNKGNFPGRFSGRQFSNSRSEMNVSTLELGDSALYLCASSLAAARDEKLFFGSGTQLSVL.

The V gene is TRBV7-2, the J gene TRBJ1-5, with 7 bases matching TRBD1. The V segment lost 1 base and the J segment 2 bases; nucleotides outside the gene matches: 8. The V gene's germline CDR1 is SGHTA and CDR2 FQGNSA. The length of the CDR3 is 17 residues. The CDR3 sequence is CASSLGGDRVRNQPQHF. CDR3 bases: TGTGCCAGCAGCTTAGGGGGTGACAGGGTCCGCAATCAGCCCCAGCATTTT.

The chain carries TRBV14 and TRBJ1-5; D not certain. Trimming left V 3 bases short and J 0 bases short, with 9 bases between. In germline, CDR1 is SGHDN, CDR2 FVKESK. This CDR3 has 15 amino acids. The CDR3 sequence is CASSQTRPSNQPQHF. CDR3 nucleotide sequence: TGTGCCAGCAGCCAGACTAGGCCTAGCAATCAGCCCCAGCATTTT.

This chain connects TRBV10-1 to TRBJ1-3, with unresolved D. Trimming removed 5 bases from V and 0 bases from J, with 11 bases in between. The CDR3 runs to 15 residues. CDR1 WNHNN and CDR2 SYGVQD come from the germline V gene (reference sequence). The CDR3 loop is CASSPGYSSGNTIYF. CDR3 bases: TGCGCCAGCAGTCCAGGCTACAGCTCTGGAAACACCATATATTTT.

The chain links TRBV12-5 to TRBJ2-7; 10 bases agree with TRBD1. V gave up 0 bases and J gave up 3 bases; unmatched junction bases: 5. This CDR3 comprises 16 residues. Germline V gene lookup returns CDR1 LGHNT and CDR2 FRNRAP. The CDR3 region is CASGLVLGQGHYEQYF. CDR3 nucleotides: TGTGCTAGTGGTTTGGTACTGGGACAGGGGCACTACGAGCAGTACTTC.

V gene TRBV18 combines with J gene TRBJ1-1; D is uncertain. Germline CDR1 KGHSH, CDR2 LQKENI. V lost 2 bases and J lost 4, with 20 bases in between. The CDR3 runs 17 residues. CDR3 bases: TGTGCCAGCTCACCATCGCAGCGGCAGTATAAGGGCACTGAAGCTTTCTTT. Translated: CASSPSQRQYKGTEAFF.

V usage is TRBV21-1 and J usage is TRBJ1-2; TRBD1 is the table's D call and was not checked against the DNA. TRBV21-1 is an annotated pseudogene. The CDR3 has 15 amino acids. CDR3 DNA sequence: TGTGCCAGCAGCAAAAGGGGGACAGGGGACTATGGCTACACCTTC. This sequence encodes CASSKRGTGDYGYTF.

The rearrangement links TRBV11-2 to TRBJ2-5; D is perhaps TRBD2 (6 bases). CDR3 length: 14 residues. CDR1 and CDR2 (germline): SGHAT, FQNNGV. The germline V and J ends were trimmed by 3 bases and 2 bases, with 10 bases remaining between them. Here the CDR3 reads CASSLGGRQETQYF. The CDR3 nucleotides read TGTGCCAGCAGCTTGGGGGGACGACAAGAGACCCAGTACTTC.

The chain combines TRBV7-2 with TRBJ1-2; 9 positions match TRBD1. Losses at the gene ends were 5 bases for V and 6 bases for J; bases not matched to a gene: 4. CDR3 size: 13 residues. Germline V gene sequence: CDR1 SGHTA, CDR2 FQGNSA. The CDR3 bases are TGTGCCAGCAGCCTCGGGACAGGGAATGGCTACACCTTC. The encoded protein is CASSLGTGNGYTF.